The TCR beta chain described here comes from a study of shared clonotypes between healthy human individuals. About the study: Participating donors consisted of two women and three men aged 18 to 49.

Produced via immunoSEQ multiplex PCR; TCRdb's table is partial and in-frame only. The sample lists more than 500,000 clones, around 96% occurring once. Recent acute infections and vaccinations were absent in the healthy HIV-negative adult donors. V shed 1 base and J shed 2 bases, with 5 bases lying between them. This CDR3 spans 13 amino acids. Germline lookup yields CDR1 MDHEN and CDR2 SYDVKM. Sequenced sample: naive CD4+ T cells sorted from blood. Indicated subset: CD45RA+ positively selected. The TCR comes from a woman aged 25-40 years in good health. The V and J genes are TRBV28 and TRBJ1-2; unclear D gene. In nucleotides, the CDR3 is TGTGCCAGCAGTTTATCTCCGAACTATGGCTACACCTTC. It specifies CASSLSPNYGYTF.